Below, 17 T cell receptor beta chains from the same sample are listed, as sequenced in a study of shared clonotypes between healthy human individuals. Generated by immunoSEQ multiplex PCR, the TCRdb table keeps only in-frame clones and is missing some. The sample shows around 530,000 clones, around three quarters of them seen only once. Sequenced input: PBMCs. The receptors were gathered from a woman aged 40 to 50 in good health. Some clones in this sample may be carry-over from other donors' samples.

The chain joins TRBV6-5 to TRBJ1-1; 7 bases are shared with TRBD1. After removal of 4 bases from V and 5 bases from J, the junction contained 7 bases not matched to a gene. The CDR3 is 14 residues long. Per germline, CDR1 MNHEY and CDR2 SVGAGI. The CDR3 region has the DNA TGTGCCAGCAGTTCCTCAGGGGGGAGGACTGAAGCTTTCTTT. It is translated as CASSSSGGRTEAFF.

This clone was observed once. J is TRBJ2-4 and V is TRBV21-1; TRBD1, the D gene given by the table, was not confirmed from the DNA. TRBV21-1 corresponds to a pseudogene. This CDR3 has 15 amino acids. The CDR3 coding sequence is TGTGCCAGCCGGGACAGGGGGTTAGCCAAAAACATTCAGTACTTC. It translates to CASRDRGLAKNIQYF.

This sequence joins TRBV6-6 and TRBJ2-5; D may correspond to TRBD1 or TRBD2 (5 bases each). Germline CDR1 reads MNHNY; CDR2 reads SVGAGI (reference sequence). Trimming took off 6 bases at V and 5 bases at J, with 19 bases between the two ends. The CDR3 has 15 amino acids. CDR3 nucleotides: TGTGCCAGCAGGCACTCGATTCCCAGGGACGAGACCCAGTACTTC. Translating gives CASRHSIPRDETQYF.

This sequence joins TRBV5-4 and TRBJ2-5; maybe TRBD2 (6 bases). Germline lookup yields CDR1 SGHNT and CDR2 YYREEE (reference sequence). The germline V and J ends were trimmed by 6 bases and 5 bases, with 20 bases remaining between them. The CDR3 consists of 15 residues. The DNA for the CDR3 is TGTGCCAGCACCAATAAACGGGGGAGTGGCGAGACCCAGTACTTC. This encodes CASTNKRGSGETQYF.

This chain links TRBV11-2 with TRBJ2-1, with TRBD1 matching over 8 bases. The germline gives CDR1 SGHAT, CDR2 FQNNGV. There are 17 residues in the CDR3. Unmatched junction bases numbered 6, after V lost 2 bases and J lost 0 bases. The CDR3 spells CASSLQRTGSSYNEQFF. The DNA for the CDR3 is TGTGCCAGCAGCTTACAAAGGACAGGGAGCTCCTACAATGAGCAGTTCTTC.

The chain couples TRBV5-1 to TRBJ2-6; TRBD1 is a possible D gene (6 bases). Per the germline V gene, CDR1 is SGHRS and CDR2 is YFSETQ. CDR3 size: 17 residues. Trimming pared 4 bases from V and 1 base from J, leaving 15 bases between. As DNA, the CDR3 is TGCGCCAGCAGCGTGGACGGCCAGGGGTCTGGGGCCAACGTCCTGACTTTC. This translates into CASSVDGQGSGANVLTF.

V usage is TRBV5-1 and J usage is TRBJ2-4, with a possible D match to TRBD2 (6 bases). Trimming stripped 0 bases from V and 12 bases from J, with 13 bases between. The CDR3 is 13 residues long. Per germline, CDR1 SGHRS and CDR2 YFSETQ. The CDR3 here is CASSLEYLGGQYF. The CDR3 DNA follows: TGCGCCAGCAGCTTGGAATACTTGGGGGGTCAGTACTTC. Together with reference TRBV5-1 and TRBJ2-4, the CDR3 gives the full variable domain: KAGVTQTPRYLIKTRGQQVTLSCSPISGHRSVSWYQQTPGQGLQFLFEYFSETQRNKGNFPGRFSGRQFSNSRSEMNVSTLELGDSALYLCASSLEYLGGQYFGAGTRLSVL.

V gene TRBV7-8 combines with J gene TRBJ2-5; D is uncertain. Deletions cut 1 base from V and 5 bases from J, with 8 bases between. From germline, CDR1 is SGHVS and CDR2 FQNEAQ. The CDR3 length is 13 residues. The CDR3: CASSLEKEETQYF. The CDR3 coding sequence is TGTGCCAGCAGCTTAGAAAAGGAGGAGACCCAGTACTTC.

This clone was seen only a few times. The V gene is TRBV11-2, the J gene TRBJ1-1, with D uncertain. The V end was cut by 3 bases, the J end by 11 bases, with 13 bases between. Germline lookup yields CDR1 SGHAT and CDR2 FQNNGV. CDR3 length equals 12 residues. The CDR3 region has the DNA TGTGCCAGCAGCTTCGGCCACTATGGGGCTTTCTTT. This translates into CASSFGHYGAFF.

This clone was counted between two and nine times. This specimen includes other DNA sequences encoding the same CDR3. The rearrangement uses TRBV18 and TRBJ1-1; D not certain. Trimming removed 5 bases from V and 1 base from J, with 8 bases in between. The length of the CDR3 is 13 residues. Germline CDR1 reads KGHSH; CDR2 reads LQKENI. The CDR3 DNA follows: TGTGCCAGCTCAGCAGAGAAGAACACTGAAGCTTTCTTT. Amino acids: CASSAEKNTEAFF.

This chain connects TRBV7-8 to TRBJ2-7; no clear D. Germline V gives CDR1 SGHVS, CDR2 FQNEAQ. The CDR3 is made up of 15 amino acids. V lost 1 base to trimming and J lost 2 bases, with 12 bases between them. The CDR3 DNA is TGTGCCAGCAGCTTAGGGGCAGCGTTAACCTACGAGCAGTACTTC. Amino acid sequence: CASSLGAALTYEQYF.

J is TRBJ2-1 and V is TRBV4-1, with D perhaps being TRBD1 or TRBD2 (5 bases each). Trimming took 0 bases from V and 10 from J, leaving 19 bases between them. The CDR3 runs 16 residues. The germline V gene encodes CDR1 MGHRA and CDR2 YSYEKL. As DNA, the CDR3 is TGCGCCAGCAGCCAAGATAATATGGTAGGGTGGGGGGAGCAGTTCTTC. This translates into CASSQDNMVGWGEQFF.

The V and J genes are TRBV2 and TRBJ1-1; D is perhaps TRBD1 (5 bases). The CDR3 is 12 residues long. The V end was cut by 6 bases, the J end by 7 bases, with 12 bases between. Germline CDR1 and CDR2: SNHLY and FYNNEI. The DNA for the CDR3 is TGTGCCAGCAGCGCTCAGGGAGATGAAGCTTTCTTT. Translating gives CASSAQGDEAFF.

The CDR3 spells CASSRGTGDTYEQYF. The CDR3 DNA reads TGCGCCAGCAGTAGGGGGACAGGCGACACCTACGAGCAGTACTTC. The V call is TRBV10-2, the J call TRBJ2-7, with 8 bases that match TRBD1. CDR1 is WSHSY, CDR2 SAAADI, per germline. V dropped 5 bases and J dropped 2; count of bases not matched to a gene: 8. This CDR3 region has 15 residues.

This clone was seen once. The V call is TRBV5-1, the J call TRBJ1-3; TRBD1 might be the D (5 bases). Germline-derived CDR1 and CDR2 are SGHRS and YFSETQ. The CDR3 spans 16 residues. Trimming took off 0 bases at V and 0 bases at J, with 10 bases between the two ends. The CDR3 DNA sequence: TGCGCCAGCAGCTTGGCCGGGGGTATCTCTGGAAACACCATATATTTT. Its translation: CASSLAGGISGNTIYF.

This clone was seen only a few times. The V call is TRBV10-3, the J call TRBJ2-7; 7 bases map to TRBD1. Germline-derived CDR1 and CDR2 are ENHRY and SYGVKD. The V and J ends lost 0 bases and 6 bases, in that order; junction bases with no gene match: 5. The CDR3 is 14 residues long. CDR3 loop: CAISESRDSLEQYF. The CDR3 nucleotides read TGTGCCATCAGTGAGTCCCGGGACAGCCTCGAGCAGTACTTC.

Note on this clone: Only one base separates this from a far larger clonotype, so it likely reflects a read error. This CDR3 fails to terminate in the conserved phenylalanine or tryptophan, so it likely reflects a read error. The chain is built from TRBV30 and TRBJ1-3, with TRBD1 as a possible D gene (6 bases). The V gene's germline CDR1 is GTSNPN and CDR2 SVGIG (reference sequence). This CDR3 has 15 amino acids. Between the trimmed V and J ends, which lost 3 bases and 2 bases, there was a span of 14 bases. The CDR3 loop reads CAWSRRGLAGNTIYS. The CDR3 DNA reads as TGTGCCTGGAGCCGAAGGGGGTTAGCTGGAAACACCATATATTCT.